The clone carrying this T cell receptor (beta chain) was observed many times. This sample was included in a study of low-dose radiotherapy and immunotherapy resistance in tumors. Across the study: Cohort 2 was treated with 1 Gy per fraction every two weeks, amounting to 13 Gy across 26 weeks. Every two weeks patients got nivolumab 240 mg flat dose, plus ipilimumab 1 mg/kg every six weeks, intravenously. Dosing of intravenous cyclophosphamide at 200 mg/m2 occurred every two weeks and took place one day prior to radiation and immunotherapy.

CDR3 length: 16 residues. Germline CDR1 and CDR2: LNHDA and SQIVND (reference sequence). V lost 9 bases to trimming and J lost 4 bases; unmatched junction nucleotides: 12. Primers used for first-strand cDNA, a TRAV- and TRBV-specific set, covered both alpha and beta chains. TCRs were amplified for roughly 20 PCR cycles with a constant-region primer and V-primer adapter. TCRdb processed the reads anew with MiXCR; each CDR3 protein has one entry. The top ten hold roughly 6% of the sample, which has approximately 89,000 distinct CDR3 sequences, approximately 17% seen once. Time point specified: before trial treatment. Donors received nivolumab, ipilimumab, aspirin, low-dose cyclophosphamide and low-dose radiotherapy.

This chain joins TRBV19 and TRBJ2-2; 9 bases are shared with TRBD2. Sample: PBMCs, taken before treatment. This sequence originates from a male donor with prostate cancer. The CDR3 DNA follows: TGTGCCAGCCTTCGCGGGGGGGGATCAGGCACCGGGGAGCTGTTTTTT. It translates to CASLRGGGSGTGELFF.